This T cell receptor (beta chain) was found in a study of blood T cells in healthy people across ages. Together with a sample-barcoded 5' primer, a J-beta primer mix was included in a second PCR lasting about 6 to 11 cycles. Every cDNA was tagged by a template-switch adaptor with 12 random nucleotides. Every sample returned 2.5 million or more CDR3-containing paired-end reads. TCRdb reprocessed the 5' RACE reads via MiXCR and lists one record per CDR3 protein. The table includes 1.5 million to 2 million distinct CDR3 sequences, around 36% detected once. The CDR3 runs 15 residues. Germline assignment: CDR1 SGHTA and CDR2 FQGNSA. The ends lost 5 bases at V and 1 base at J; junction bases unmatched: 4.

V usage is TRBV7-2 and J usage is TRBJ2-3; 9 nucleotides line up with TRBD2. This clonotype originated in a woman under 40 in good health. Sequencing was performed on blood. CDR3 DNA sequence: TGTGCCAGCAGCACGAGCGGGGGGCGCACAGATACGCAGTATTTT. As protein: CASSTSGGRTDTQYF.